This TCR beta chain was identified in a study of technical replicates of blood from a few donors. The assay was immunoSEQ multiplex PCR, and TCRdb's table has in-frame clones only and misses some. The sample yields around 64,000 clones, 93% seen once. The CDR3 is 13 amino acids. V lost 1 base to trimming and J lost 4 bases, with 7 bases between them. The germline gives CDR1 SGHAT, CDR2 FQNNGV. The clonotype was recovered from a human donor in good health. Some clones in this sample may be carry-over from other donors' samples. The sequenced sample consisted of PBMCs. The V and J genes are TRBV11-2 and TRBJ1-1; D is possibly TRBD1 (5 bases). The CDR3 nucleotides are TGTGCCAGCAGCTTAGTCCAGGGCACTGAAGCTTTCTTT. Translating gives CASSLVQGTEAFF.